This T cell receptor beta chain was identified in a study of blood T cell repertoires in COVID-19. Study in general: Whether acute or convalescent, the COVID-19 samples came from the United States, Italy and Spain. PBMCs, B-cell-depleted T cells, or T cells provided the cDNA or gDNA that made up the material.

The germline V gene has CDR1 SQVTM and CDR2 ANQGSEA. CDR3 length equals 16 residues. Trimming left V 3 bases short and J 2 bases short, with 19 bases between. Authors' methods: The assay estimated nucleated cells by amplifying reference gene primers. This table comes from immunoSEQ multiplex PCR, and its TCRdb copy is limited to in-frame clones, with some not included. V and J calls and clone size are those listed in that table; D and trimming were worked out from the DNA. The table has 150,000 to 200,000 clones, about 93% seen once. This receptor was taken from a woman in her fifties or sixties with acute or convalescent COVID-19. The J gene is TRBJ1-2, the V gene TRBV29-1; tentative D call: TRBD1 (5 bases). The sequenced material came from peripheral blood. CDR3 loop: CSVDGGGGAQNYGYTF. The DNA for the CDR3 is TGCAGCGTTGACGGGGGAGGAGGGGCGCAAAACTATGGCTACACCTTC.